This TCR beta chain was sequenced in a study of T cells after yellow fever vaccination. Germline V CDR1 and CDR2: SGHAT, FQNNGV. Deletions cut 3 bases from V and 4 bases from J, with 12 bases between. The CDR3 is made up of 14 amino acids. TCRdb re-derived calls from the 5' RACE reads in MiXCR, one entry per CDR3 protein. The sample comprises fewer than 350,000 distinct CDR3 sequences, 3.5% to 4.5% of which are singletons, and 15% to 20% rests with the top ten. The genes are TRBV11-2 and TRBJ2-5, with unresolved D. The input for sequencing was PBMCs, taken 15 days after the yellow fever booster vaccination. This clonotype originated in a man aged 18 to 29 who received the YFV17D yellow fever vaccine. CDR3 sequence reads: CASSFGRLAETQYF. In DNA, the CDR3 is TGTGCCAGCAGCTTTGGAAGGCTGGCAGAGACCCAGTACTTC.